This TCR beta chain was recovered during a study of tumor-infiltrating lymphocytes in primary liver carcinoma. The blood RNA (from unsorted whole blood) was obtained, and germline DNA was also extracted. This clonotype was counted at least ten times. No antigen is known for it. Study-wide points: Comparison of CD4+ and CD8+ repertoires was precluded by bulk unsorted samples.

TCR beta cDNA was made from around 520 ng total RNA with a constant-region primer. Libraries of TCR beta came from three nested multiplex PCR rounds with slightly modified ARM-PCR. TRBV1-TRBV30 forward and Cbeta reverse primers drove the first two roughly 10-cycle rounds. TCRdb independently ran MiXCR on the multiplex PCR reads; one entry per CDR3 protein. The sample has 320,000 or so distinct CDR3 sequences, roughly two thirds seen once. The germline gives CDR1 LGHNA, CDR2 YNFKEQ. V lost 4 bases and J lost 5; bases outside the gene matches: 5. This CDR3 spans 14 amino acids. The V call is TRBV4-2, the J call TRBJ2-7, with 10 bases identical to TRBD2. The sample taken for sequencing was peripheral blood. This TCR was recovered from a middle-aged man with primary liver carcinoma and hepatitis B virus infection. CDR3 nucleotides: TGTGCCAGCAGCCGGGATCTAGCGGGAGACGAGCAGTACTTC. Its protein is CASSRDLAGDEQYF.